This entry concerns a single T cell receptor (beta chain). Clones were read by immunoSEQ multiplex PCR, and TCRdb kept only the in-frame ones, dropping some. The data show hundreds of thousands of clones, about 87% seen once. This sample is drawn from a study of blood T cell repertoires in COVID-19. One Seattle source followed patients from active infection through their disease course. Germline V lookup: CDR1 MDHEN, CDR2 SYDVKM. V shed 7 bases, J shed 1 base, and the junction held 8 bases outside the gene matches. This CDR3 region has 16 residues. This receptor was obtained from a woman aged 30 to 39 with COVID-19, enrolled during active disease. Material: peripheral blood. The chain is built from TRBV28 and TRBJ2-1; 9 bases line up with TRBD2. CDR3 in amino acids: CASTDPSGGSYNEQFF. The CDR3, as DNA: TGTGCCAGCACCGACCCGAGCGGGGGGTCCTACAATGAGCAGTTCTTC.